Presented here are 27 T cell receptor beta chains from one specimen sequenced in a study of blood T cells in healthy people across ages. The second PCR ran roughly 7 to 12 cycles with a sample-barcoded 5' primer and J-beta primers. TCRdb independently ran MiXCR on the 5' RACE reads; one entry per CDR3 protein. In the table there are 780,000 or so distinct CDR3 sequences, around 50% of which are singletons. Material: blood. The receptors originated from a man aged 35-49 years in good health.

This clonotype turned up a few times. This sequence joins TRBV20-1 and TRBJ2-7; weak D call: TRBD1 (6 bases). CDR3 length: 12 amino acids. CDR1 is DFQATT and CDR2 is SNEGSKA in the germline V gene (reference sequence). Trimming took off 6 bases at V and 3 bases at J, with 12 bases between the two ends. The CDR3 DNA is TGCAGTGCCGGACAGTACAACTACGAGCAGTACTTC. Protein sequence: CSAGQYNYEQYF.

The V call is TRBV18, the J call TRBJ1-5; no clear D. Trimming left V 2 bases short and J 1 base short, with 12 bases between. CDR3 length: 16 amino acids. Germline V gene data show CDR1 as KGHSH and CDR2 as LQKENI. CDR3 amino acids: CASSPARGVSNQPQHF. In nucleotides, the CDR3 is TGTGCCAGCTCACCAGCGCGGGGAGTGAGCAATCAGCCCCAGCATTTT.

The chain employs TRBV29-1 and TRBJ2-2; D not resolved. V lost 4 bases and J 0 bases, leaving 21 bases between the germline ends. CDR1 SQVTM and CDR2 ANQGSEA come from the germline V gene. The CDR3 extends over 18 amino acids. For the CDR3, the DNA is TGCAGCGTTGTTTTAGTAGTCAGCCTTAAGGCGAACACCGGGGAGCTGTTTTTT. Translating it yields CSVVLVVSLKANTGELFF.

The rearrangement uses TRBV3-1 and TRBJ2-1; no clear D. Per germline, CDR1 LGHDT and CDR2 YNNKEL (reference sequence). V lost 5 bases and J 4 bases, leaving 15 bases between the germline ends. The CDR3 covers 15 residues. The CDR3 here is CASSDRQPPYNEQFF. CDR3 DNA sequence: TGTGCCAGCAGCGATAGACAACCGCCTTACAATGAGCAGTTCTTC.

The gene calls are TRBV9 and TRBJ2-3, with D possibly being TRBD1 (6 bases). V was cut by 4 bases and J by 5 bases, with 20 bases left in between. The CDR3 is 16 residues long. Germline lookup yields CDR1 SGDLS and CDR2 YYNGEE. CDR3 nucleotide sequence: TGTGCCAGCAGCCCTCGCCCTCTGACAGGCTTAGATACGCAGTATTTT. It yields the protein CASSPRPLTGLDTQYF.

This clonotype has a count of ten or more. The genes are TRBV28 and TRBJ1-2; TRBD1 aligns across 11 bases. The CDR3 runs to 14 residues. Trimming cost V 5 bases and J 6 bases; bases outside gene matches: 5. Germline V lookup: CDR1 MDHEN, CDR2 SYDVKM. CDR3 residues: CASSPPGQGDGYTF. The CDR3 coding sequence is TGTGCCAGCAGTCCACCGGGACAGGGGGATGGCTACACCTTC.

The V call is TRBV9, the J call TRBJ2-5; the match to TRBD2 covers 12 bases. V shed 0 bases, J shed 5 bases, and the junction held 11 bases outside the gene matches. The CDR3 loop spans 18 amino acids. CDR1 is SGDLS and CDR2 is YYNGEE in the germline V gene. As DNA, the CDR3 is TGTGCCAGCAGCGTAGCTTGGCCTAGCGGGGGGGTATGGGAGACCCAGTACTTC. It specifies CASSVAWPSGGVWETQYF.

CDR3 coding DNA: TGCAGCGTTGTACAGCTACAAGAGACCCAGTACTTC. This translates into CSVVQLQETQYF. V gene TRBV29-1 combines with J gene TRBJ2-5; D remains ambiguous. The CDR3 sequence is 12 residues long. The ends were cut back, 4 bases at V and 2 bases at J, with 8 bases in the middle. Germline-derived CDR1 and CDR2 are SQVTM and ANQGSEA.

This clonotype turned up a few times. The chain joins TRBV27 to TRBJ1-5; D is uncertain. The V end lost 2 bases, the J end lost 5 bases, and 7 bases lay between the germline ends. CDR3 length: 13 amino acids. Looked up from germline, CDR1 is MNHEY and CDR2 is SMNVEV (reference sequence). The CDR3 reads CASSLGSYQPQHF. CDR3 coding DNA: TGTGCCAGCAGTTTAGGGTCCTATCAGCCCCAGCATTTT.

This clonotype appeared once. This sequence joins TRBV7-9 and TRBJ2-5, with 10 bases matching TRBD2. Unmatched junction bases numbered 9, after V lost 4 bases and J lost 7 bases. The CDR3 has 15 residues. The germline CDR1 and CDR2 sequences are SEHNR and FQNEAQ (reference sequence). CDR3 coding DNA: TGTGCCAGCAGCTCCGGACTAGCGGTAGGGGGGACCCAGTACTTC. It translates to CASSSGLAVGGTQYF. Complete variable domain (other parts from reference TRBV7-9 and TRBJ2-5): DTGVSQNPRHKITKRGQNVTFRCDPISEHNRLYWYRQTLGQGPEFLTYFQNEAQLEKSRLLSDRFSAERPKGSFSTLEIQRTEQGDSAMYLCASSSGLAVGGTQYFGPGTRLLVL.

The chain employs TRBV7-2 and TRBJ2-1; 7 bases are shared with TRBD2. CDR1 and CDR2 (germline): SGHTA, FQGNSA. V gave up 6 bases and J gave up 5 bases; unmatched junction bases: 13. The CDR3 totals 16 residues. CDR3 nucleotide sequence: TGTGCCAGCAGTGGACTAGGCCTGGGTCTAGACAATGAGCAGTTCTTC. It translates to CASSGLGLGLDNEQFF.

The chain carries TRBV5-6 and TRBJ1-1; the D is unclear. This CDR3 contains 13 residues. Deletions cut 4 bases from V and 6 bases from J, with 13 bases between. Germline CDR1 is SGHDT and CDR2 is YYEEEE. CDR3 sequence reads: CASSLLRASEAFF. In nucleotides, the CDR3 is TGTGCCAGCAGCCTATTGAGGGCCTCTGAAGCTTTCTTT. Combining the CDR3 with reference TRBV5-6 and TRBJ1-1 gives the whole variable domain DAGVTQSPTHLIKTRGQQVTLRCSPKSGHDTVSWYQQALGQGPQFIFQYYEEEERQRGNFPDRFSGHQFPNYSSELNVNALLLGDSALYLCASSLLRASEAFFGQGTRLTVV.

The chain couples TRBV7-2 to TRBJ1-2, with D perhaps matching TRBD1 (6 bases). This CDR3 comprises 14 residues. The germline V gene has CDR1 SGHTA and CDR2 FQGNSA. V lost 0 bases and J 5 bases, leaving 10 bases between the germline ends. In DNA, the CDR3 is TGTGCCAGCAGCTTAGCCCAACAGGGTTATGGCTACACCTTC. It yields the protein CASSLAQQGYGYTF.

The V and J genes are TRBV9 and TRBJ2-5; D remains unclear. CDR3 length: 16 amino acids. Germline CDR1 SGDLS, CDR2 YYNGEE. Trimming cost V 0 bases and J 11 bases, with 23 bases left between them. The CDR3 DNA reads TGTGCCAGCAGCGTAGAGGACGGAAAAGCCTACAATGAGCAGTACTTC. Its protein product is CASSVEDGKAYNEQYF.

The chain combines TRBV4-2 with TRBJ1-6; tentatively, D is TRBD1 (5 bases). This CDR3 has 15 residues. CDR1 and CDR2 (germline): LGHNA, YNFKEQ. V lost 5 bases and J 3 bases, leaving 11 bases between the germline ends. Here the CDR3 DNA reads TGTGCCAGCAGCAGGGACTTCAACTATAATTCACCCCTCCACTTT. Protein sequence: CASSRDFNYNSPLHF.

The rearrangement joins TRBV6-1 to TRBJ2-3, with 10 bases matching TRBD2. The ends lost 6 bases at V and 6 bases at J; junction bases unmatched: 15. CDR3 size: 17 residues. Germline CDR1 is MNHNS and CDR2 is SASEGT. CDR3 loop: CASSRGPSGTSDDTQYF. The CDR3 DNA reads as TGTGCCAGCAGCCGAGGGCCTAGCGGGACTAGCGACGATACGCAGTATTTT.

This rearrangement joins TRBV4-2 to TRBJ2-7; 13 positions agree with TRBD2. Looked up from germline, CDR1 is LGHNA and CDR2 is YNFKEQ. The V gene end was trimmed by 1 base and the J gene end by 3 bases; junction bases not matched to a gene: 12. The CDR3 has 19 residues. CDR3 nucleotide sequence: TGTGCCAGCAGCCAAGCCGGGACTAGCGGGACAAACGGTTACTACGAGCAGTACTTC. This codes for CASSQAGTSGTNGYYEQYF.

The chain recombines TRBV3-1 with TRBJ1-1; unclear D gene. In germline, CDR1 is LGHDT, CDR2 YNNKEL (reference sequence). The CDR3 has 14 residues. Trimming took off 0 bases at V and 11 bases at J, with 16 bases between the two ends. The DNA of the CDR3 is TGTGCCAGCAGCCAAGAGGGCGAGACTAAGATTGCTTTCTTT. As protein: CASSQEGETKIAFF.

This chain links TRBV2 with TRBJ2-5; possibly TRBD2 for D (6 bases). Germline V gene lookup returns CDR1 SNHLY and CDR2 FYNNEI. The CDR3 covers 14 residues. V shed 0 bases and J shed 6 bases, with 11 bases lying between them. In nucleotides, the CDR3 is TGTGCCAGCAGTGAAGCGCTGGGGGGACAGACCCAGTACTTC. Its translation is CASSEALGGQTQYF. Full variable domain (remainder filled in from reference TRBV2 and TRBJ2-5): EPEVTQTPSHQVTQMGQEVILRCVPISNHLYFYWYRQILGQKVEFLVSFYNNEISEKSEIFDDQFSVERPDGSNFTLKIRSTKLEDSAMYFCASSEALGGQTQYFGPGTRLLVL.

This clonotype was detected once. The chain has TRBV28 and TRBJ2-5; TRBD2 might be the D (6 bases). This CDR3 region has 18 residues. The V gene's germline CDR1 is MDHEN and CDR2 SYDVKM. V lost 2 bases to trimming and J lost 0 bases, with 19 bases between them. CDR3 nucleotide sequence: TGTGCCAGCAGTTTAAAGGGACTGGGAAGAAAAAACCAAGAGACCCAGTACTTC. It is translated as CASSLKGLGRKNQETQYF.

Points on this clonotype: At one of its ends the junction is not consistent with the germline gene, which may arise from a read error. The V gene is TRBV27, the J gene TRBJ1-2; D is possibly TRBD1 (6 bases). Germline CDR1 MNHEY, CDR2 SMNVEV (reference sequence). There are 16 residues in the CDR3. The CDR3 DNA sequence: TGTGCCAGCAGTTTATCCGGAGGGGGGGCCGACTATGGCTGCACCTTC. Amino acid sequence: CASSLSGGGADYGCTF.

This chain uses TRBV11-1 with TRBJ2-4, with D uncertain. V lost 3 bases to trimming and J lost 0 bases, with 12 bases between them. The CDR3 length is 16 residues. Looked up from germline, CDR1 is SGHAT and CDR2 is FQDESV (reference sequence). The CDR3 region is CASSFGQSLAKNIQYF. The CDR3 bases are TGTGCCAGCAGCTTTGGGCAATCGCTAGCCAAAAACATTCAGTACTTC. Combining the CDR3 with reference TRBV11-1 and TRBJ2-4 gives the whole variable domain EAEVAQSPRYKITEKSQAVAFWCDPISGHATLYWYRQILGQGPELLVQFQDESVVDDSQLPKDRFSAERLKGVDSTLKIQPAELGDSAMYLCASSFGQSLAKNIQYFGAGTRLSVL.

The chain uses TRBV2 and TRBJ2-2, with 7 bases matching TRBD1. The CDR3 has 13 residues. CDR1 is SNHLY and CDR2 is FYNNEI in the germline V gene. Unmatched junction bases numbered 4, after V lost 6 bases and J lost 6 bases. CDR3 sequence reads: CASRSGTAGELFF. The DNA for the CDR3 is TGTGCCAGCAGATCCGGGACAGCCGGGGAGCTGTTTTTT.

DNA for the CDR3: TGTGCCAGCAGCTTACCACGACTAGCGGGAGGAATCTACAATGAGCAGTTCTTC. Its protein is CASSLPRLAGGIYNEQFF. This rearrangement joins TRBV7-3 to TRBJ2-1, with 13 bases aligning to TRBD2. CDR3 length equals 18 residues. Germline CDR1 SGHTA, CDR2 FQGTGA. The J segment lost 3 bases and the V segment lost 2 bases, leaving 7 bases of the junction unmatched.

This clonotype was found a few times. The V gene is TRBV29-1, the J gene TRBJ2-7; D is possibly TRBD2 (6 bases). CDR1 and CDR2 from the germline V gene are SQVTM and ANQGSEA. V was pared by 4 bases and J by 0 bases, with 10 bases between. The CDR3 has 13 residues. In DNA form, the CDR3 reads TGCAGCGTTGCCTTGACTAGCTCCTACGAGCAGTACTTC. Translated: CSVALTSSYEQYF.

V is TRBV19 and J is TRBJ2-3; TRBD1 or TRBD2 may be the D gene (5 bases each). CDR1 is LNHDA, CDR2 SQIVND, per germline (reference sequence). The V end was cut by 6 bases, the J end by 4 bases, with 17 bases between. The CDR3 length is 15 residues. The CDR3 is CASSHGTPEADTQYF. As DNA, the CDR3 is TGTGCCAGTAGCCATGGGACCCCGGAGGCAGATACGCAGTATTTT.

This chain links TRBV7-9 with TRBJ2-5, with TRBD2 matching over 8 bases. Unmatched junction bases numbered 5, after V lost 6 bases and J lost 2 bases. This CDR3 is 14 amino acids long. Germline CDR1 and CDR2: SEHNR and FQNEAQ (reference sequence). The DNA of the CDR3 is TGTGCCAGCAGTCATTCGGGGGGGCAAGAGACCCAGTACTTC. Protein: CASSHSGGQETQYF.